The text below deals with one T cell receptor (beta chain). This record comes from a study of control samples from healthy donors and cancer patients. The V gene's germline CDR1 is LNHDA and CDR2 SQIVND (reference sequence). V was cut by 2 bases and J by 4 bases, with 12 bases left in between. This CDR3 comprises 15 residues. Assay used: immunoSEQ multiplex PCR; TCRdb lists only in-frame clones, some missing. Among roughly 170,000 clones listed, 90% to 95% were seen once. This rearrangement joins TRBV19 to TRBJ2-1; tentative D call: TRBD2 (5 bases). Sample: blood. This sequence was found in a man aged 18 to 30 in good health. In DNA form, the CDR3 reads TGTGCCAGTAGTATAAAGGCGGGCTTTTACAATGAGCAGTTCTTC. It is translated as CASSIKAGFYNEQFF. Filled out from reference TRBV19 and TRBJ2-1, the complete variable domain reads DGGITQSPKYLFRKEGQNVTLSCEQNLNHDAMYWYRQDPGQGLRLIYYSQIVNDFQKGDIAEGYSVSREKKESFPLTVTSAQKNPTAFYLCASSIKAGFYNEQFFGPGTRLTVL.